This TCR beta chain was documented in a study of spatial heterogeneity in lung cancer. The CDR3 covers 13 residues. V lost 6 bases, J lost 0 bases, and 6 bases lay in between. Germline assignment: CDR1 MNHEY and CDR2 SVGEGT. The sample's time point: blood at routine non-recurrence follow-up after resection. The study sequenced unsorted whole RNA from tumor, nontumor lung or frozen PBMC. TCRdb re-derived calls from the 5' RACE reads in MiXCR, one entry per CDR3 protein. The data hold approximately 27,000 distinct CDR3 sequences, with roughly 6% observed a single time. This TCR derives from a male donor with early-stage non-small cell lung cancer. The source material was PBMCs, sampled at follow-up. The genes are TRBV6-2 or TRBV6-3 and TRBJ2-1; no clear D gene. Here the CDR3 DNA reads TGTGCCAGCAGCCCTAGCTCCTACAATGAGCAGTTCTTC. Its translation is CASSPSSYNEQFF.